This TCR beta chain was obtained from a study of OX40 agonist ivuxolimab in advanced cancers. As for the study more broadly: Ivuxolimab was an agonistic, fully human IgG2 monoclonal antibody directed against OX40 (CD134), a costimulatory receptor. The purpose of peripheral TCRbeta sequencing was to test whether ivuxolimab changed TCR sequence diversity and led to clonal T-cell expansion. Among the roughly 50 dose-escalation patients, around 19 had hepatocellular carcinoma, roughly 15 melanoma, 9 renal cell carcinoma and 9 head and neck cancer. Prior anti-PD-1, anti-PD-L1 or anti-CTLA-4 therapy was permitted, and checkpoint inhibitors had been received by approximately 39% of dose-escalation patients. Partial responses occurred in three dose-escalation patients: two with cutaneous melanoma and one with hepatocellular carcinoma. Intravenous ivuxolimab was administered to patients every 2 weeks at six dose levels: 0.01, 0.1, 0.3, 1.5, 3 and 10 mg/kg. The paper describes the monotherapy dose-escalation part (N ≈ 51 patients) of the phase I trial of ivuxolimab. In the dose-escalation cohort, 65% to 85% of patients were male, and the mean age was approximately 60 years with a range of roughly 23 to 79.

Patients with a history of autoimmune disease or receiving systemic immunosuppression were excluded from the trial. Peripheral blood for TCR sequencing was drawn from every dose cohort at baseline, at cycle 4 day 1 and at cycle 7 day 1. Samples came from an open-label, multicenter, first-in-human phase I dose-escalation trial of ivuxolimab. Adults with locally advanced or metastatic head and neck squamous cell, hepatocellular, melanoma or renal cell carcinoma were enrolled in the trial. Before TCR sequencing, CD4+ and CD8+ T cells were separately sorted from peripheral blood. Counted from cysteine to phenylalanine, this CDR3 has 14 amino acids. The retained sequence is limited to the CDR3, 42 bases, with the frame set at the first base. CDR1 and CDR2 were assigned from the germline V gene (reference sequence) as SGHAT and FQDESV. Between the V and J ends, shortened by 5 bases and 8 bases respectively, the junction contains 15 bases.

On this clone itself: Its cognate antigen has yet to be identified. Within one base of it there is no much larger clone, and no base qualities were kept.

To sequence the TCRbeta CDR3 region, genomic DNA was isolated from the sorted cells. The immunoSEQ Assay was used for sequencing of TCRbeta CDR3 regions. Held by TCRdb, this immuneACCESS table contains in-frame sequences only and omits some clones. Under half of the omission traces to an unresolved V gene where checked; the cause of the rest is unknown. The sample table lists 60,000 to 90,000 clones, about four fifths of them with a count of one. The ten largest clones add up to about 0.73% of the sample. General study outcomes and caveats: The antigen specificity of the clonally expanded peripheral T cells was not determined. In the 0.1-3.0 mg/kg groups, partial responders were among the patients with the lowest normalized peripheral clonal expansion, particularly in CD8+ T cells. After ivuxolimab, expanded clones were on average more numerous among CD8+ T cells than among CD4+ T cells. Low levels of normalized T-cell clonal expansion were also seen in some nonresponding patients. At doses from 0.1 to 3.0 mg/kg, clonal expansion was seen in both CD4+ and CD8+ blood T cells between baseline and week 6.

The sequencing used CD4+ or CD8+ T cells sorted from blood, collected in a trial of the OX40 agonist ivuxolimab. Recombination joined TRBV11-1 with TRBJ1-4; TRBD1 is a possible D gene, resting on 5 matching bases. The TCR sequence derives from an adult with an advanced solid tumor such as melanoma, head and neck, liver or kidney cancer. The DNA is TGTGCCAGCAGCCATACAGGTGAGAGCGAAAAACTGTTTTTT. This yields the protein CASSHTGESEKLFF.